Listed here is a single T cell receptor beta chain. This sample was included in a study of blood T cells in healthy people across ages. This CDR3 region has 14 residues. Germline CDR1 and CDR2: SGHTA and FQGNSA. V shed 4 bases, J shed 3 bases, and the junction held 5 bases outside the gene matches. Through a sample-barcoded 5' primer and a J-beta primer mix, a second PCR was run for about 6 to 11 cycles. A tag from a template-switch adaptor with 12 random nucleotides marked each cDNA molecule. MiXCR, applied by TCRdb to the 5' RACE reads, yields one record per CDR3 protein. Of hundreds of thousands of distinct CDR3 sequences in the sample, approximately 50% are singletons; the top ten hold around a third.

This TCR derives from a woman aged 60-75 years in good health. Sample: blood. This sequence joins TRBV7-2 and TRBJ1-1; 7 nucleotides match TRBD1. The CDR3 region has the DNA TGTGCCAGCAGCTACGGGACAGAGTACACTGAAGCTTTCTTT. It encodes CASSYGTEYTEAFF.